A single TCR beta chain is shown here with its context. RNA amounts of roughly 0.45 to 1 ug underwent reverse transcription with random hexamers. The authors amplified TCR beta CDR3 across 54 Vbeta and 13 Jbeta using immunoSEQ multiplex PCR. MiXCR, run by TCRdb on the immunoSEQ multiplex PCR reads, gives a single entry per CDR3 protein. The sample has approximately 120,000 distinct CDR3 sequences; 90% to 95% are singletons. This entry comes from a study of CD8 T cells in Susac syndrome. With 3 bases clipped from V and 5 bases from J, the junction kept 8 bases outside the gene matches. This CDR3 contains 15 residues. Germline V CDR1 and CDR2: MNHEY, SVGAGI.

Material: CD8+ T cells from PBMCs. The chain is built from TRBV6-5 and TRBJ2-5, with 8 positions matching TRBD2. The TCR was taken from a human donor with multiple sclerosis. The CDR3 region is CASSYVGGGLETQYF. The CDR3 DNA reads as TGTGCCAGCAGTTATGTTGGCGGGGGGCTGGAGACCCAGTACTTC.